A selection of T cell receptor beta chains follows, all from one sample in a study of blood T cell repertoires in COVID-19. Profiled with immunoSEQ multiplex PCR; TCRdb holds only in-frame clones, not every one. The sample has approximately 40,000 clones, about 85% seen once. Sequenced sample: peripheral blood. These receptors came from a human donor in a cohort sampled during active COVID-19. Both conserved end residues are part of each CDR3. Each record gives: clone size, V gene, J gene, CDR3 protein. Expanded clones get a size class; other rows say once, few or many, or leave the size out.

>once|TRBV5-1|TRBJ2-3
CASSLRAGGPADTQYF
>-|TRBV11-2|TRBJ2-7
CASSLGLGRADEQYF
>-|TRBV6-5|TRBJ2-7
CASSYSGLAPYEQYF
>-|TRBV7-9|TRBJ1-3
CASSHGGRGSGNTIYF
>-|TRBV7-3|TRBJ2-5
CASSSGKGKTQYF
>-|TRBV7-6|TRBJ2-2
CASRPGTSGGRTGELFF
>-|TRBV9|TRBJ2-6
CASSGPTGFGANVLTF
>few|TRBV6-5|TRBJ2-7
CASDDRDRGYEQYF
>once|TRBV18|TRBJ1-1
CASSGEQGSEAFF
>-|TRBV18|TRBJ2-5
CASSPLRGEETQYF